This passage covers 12 T cell receptor beta chains from one sample sequenced in a study of cytomegalovirus exposure and HLA in healthy donors. The PCR made use of 60 Vbeta and 13 Jbeta primers. TCRdb's table, derived via immunoSEQ multiplex PCR, lists solely in-frame clones and lacks some. The sample contains about 150,000 clones, about 84% of which appear only once. Material for sequencing was PBMCs. These receptors were obtained from a woman aged 40-49 years in good health and CMV-seropositive.

The chain employs TRBV29-1 and TRBJ1-1; a weak D match, TRBD1 (6 bases). Trimming took 5 bases from V and 0 from J, leaving 10 bases between them. The CDR3 length is 13 residues. Germline lookup yields CDR1 SQVTM and CDR2 ANQGSEA. CDR3: CSVYREMNTEAFF. In DNA, the CDR3 is TGCAGCGTTTACAGGGAGATGAACACTGAAGCTTTCTTT. Full variable domain (outside the CDR3, taken from reference TRBV29-1 and TRBJ1-1): SAVISQKPSRDICQRGTSLTIQCQVDSQVTMMFWYRQQPGQSLTLIATANQGSEATYESGFVIDKFPISRPNLTFSTLTVSNMSPEDSSIYLCSVYREMNTEAFFGQGTRLTVV.

The CDR3 is CASRTGWGGMDTQYF. The CDR3 bases are TGTGCCAGCAGAACAGGCTGGGGAGGAATGGATACGCAGTATTTT. The gene calls are TRBV27 and TRBJ2-3, with a possible D match to TRBD2 (6 bases). Germline CDR1 reads MNHEY; CDR2 reads SMNVEV (reference sequence). This CDR3 is 15 amino acids long. Trimming stripped 6 bases from V and 6 bases from J, with 19 bases between.

This clone occurred a few times. The chain has TRBV5-1 and TRBJ2-1; 9 bases agree with TRBD1. Germline V gene data show CDR1 as SGHRS and CDR2 as YFSETQ. The junction had 4 bases not matched to a gene; V was cut back by 2 bases and J by 4 bases. The CDR3 covers 15 residues. The CDR3 protein is CASSLIGTGYNEQFF. CDR3 nucleotide sequence: TGCGCCAGCAGCTTAATAGGGACAGGGTACAATGAGCAGTTCTTC. Combining the CDR3 with reference TRBV5-1 and TRBJ2-1 gives the whole variable domain KAGVTQTPRYLIKTRGQQVTLSCSPISGHRSVSWYQQTPGQGLQFLFEYFSETQRNKGNFPGRFSGRQFSNSRSEMNVSTLELGDSALYLCASSLIGTGYNEQFFGPGTRLTVL.

The chain is built from TRBV15 and TRBJ2-7; D is unresolved. The CDR3 runs to 14 residues. V shed 1 base and J shed 9 bases, with 16 bases lying between them. Germline lookup yields CDR1 LNHNV and CDR2 YYDKDF (reference sequence). CDR3 sequence reads: CATSRVPQSGSQYF. The CDR3 DNA reads as TGTGCCACCAGCAGAGTCCCCCAATCCGGGTCGCAGTACTTC.

The J gene is TRBJ1-1, the V gene TRBV30; possibly TRBD1 for D (5 bases). The CDR3 covers 17 residues. Germline loops: CDR1 GTSNPN, CDR2 SVGIG (reference sequence). V was trimmed by 0 bases and J by 0 bases, leaving 17 bases between them. CDR3 nucleotide sequence: TGTGCCTGGAGTGTACGGGGAGGGGTCCGTATGAACACTGAAGCTTTCTTT. This sequence encodes CAWSVRGGVRMNTEAFF.

This clone has just a few counts. The chain is built from TRBV14 and TRBJ2-6; perhaps TRBD1 as D (5 bases). The CDR3 loop spans 14 amino acids. Per germline, CDR1 SGHDN and CDR2 FVKESK. The V and J ends lost 8 bases and 0 bases respectively, with 8 bases between them. CDR3 protein: CASGQLSGANVLTF. In DNA form, the CDR3 reads TGTGCCAGCGGACAACTCTCTGGGGCCAACGTCCTGACTTTC. Using reference TRBV14 and TRBJ2-6 for the parts outside the CDR3, the full variable domain is EAGVTQFPSHSVIEKGQTVTLRCDPISGHDNLYWYRRVMGKEIKFLLHFVKESKQDESGMPNNRFLAERTGGTYSTLKVQPAELEDSGVYFCASGQLSGANVLTFGAGSRLTVL.

This chain links TRBV5-4 with TRBJ2-1; 10 bases align to TRBD2. The length of the CDR3 is 15 residues. Germline assignment: CDR1 SGHNT and CDR2 YYREEE (reference sequence). V dropped 0 bases and J dropped 7; count of bases not matched to a gene: 4. Here the CDR3 DNA reads TGTGCCAGCAGCTTGGCTAGCGGGAGCGTGAATGAGCAGTTCTTC. Translating gives CASSLASGSVNEQFF.

This clone was counted a single time. J is TRBJ1-5 and V is TRBV6-1; 8 bases map to TRBD1. After removal of 3 bases from V and 4 bases from J, the junction contained 11 bases not matched to a gene. The germline CDR1 and CDR2 sequences are MNHNS and SASEGT. The CDR3 runs 17 residues. The chain's CDR3 is CASSERSRGRLNQPQHF. Written as DNA, the CDR3 is TGTGCCAGCAGTGAGCGTTCCAGGGGGCGGCTGAATCAGCCCCAGCATTTT.

This clone was found a few times. This rearrangement joins TRBV7-9 to TRBJ2-3, with a weak D call TRBD1 (6 bases). Trimming shortened V by 5 bases and J by 4 bases, and 13 bases separated the two germline ends. Germline V CDR1 and CDR2: SEHNR, FQNEAQ (reference sequence). CDR3 length: 14 amino acids. The CDR3 here is CASSLLGAADTQYF. The CDR3 DNA is TGTGCCAGCAGCCTCTTGGGGGCGGCAGATACGCAGTATTTT. The full variable domain, with the rest looked up from reference TRBV7-9 and TRBJ2-3, is DTGVSQNPRHKITKRGQNVTFRCDPISEHNRLYWYRQTLGQGPEFLTYFQNEAQLEKSRLLSDRFSAERPKGSFSTLEIQRTEQGDSAMYLCASSLLGAADTQYFGPGTRLTVL.

This chain connects TRBV30 to TRBJ1-4; no clear D. This CDR3 spans 15 amino acids. Per germline, CDR1 GTSNPN and CDR2 SVGIG (reference sequence). Trimming removed 2 bases from V and 0 bases from J, with 10 bases in between. This chain's CDR3 is CAWSSGRSTNEKLFF. Written as DNA, the CDR3 is TGTGCCTGGAGTTCGGGGAGATCAACTAATGAAAAACTGTTTTTT.

This clone was recorded once. The rearrangement links TRBV10-2 to TRBJ1-2; the match to TRBD1 covers 7 bases. The CDR3 is made up of 17 amino acids. Germline lookup yields CDR1 WSHSY and CDR2 SAAADI. V lost 1 base to trimming and J lost 0 bases; unmatched junction nucleotides: 8. Here the CDR3 DNA reads TGCGCCAGCAGTGAGTTAAGGGGGCCGGGTTCTAACTATGGCTACACCTTC. Translation: CASSELRGPGSNYGYTF.

This chain uses TRBV30 with TRBJ2-7; D is perhaps TRBD2 (5 bases). Per the germline V gene, CDR1 is GTSNPN and CDR2 is SVGIG (reference sequence). Trimming pared 0 bases from V and 0 bases from J, leaving 9 bases between. CDR3 length equals 14 residues. CDR3 region: CAWSVQRSSYEQYF. CDR3 bases: TGTGCCTGGAGTGTACAGCGGAGCTCCTACGAGCAGTACTTC.